What follows are 22 T cell receptor beta chains derived from one specimen sequenced in a study of T cells in Graves' hyperthyroidism and ophthalmopathy. TCR beta CDR3 sequences were amplified from RNA transcripts. With the HTBI primer set, the TCR CDR3 went through a first round of RT-PCR. TCRdb reprocessed the multiplex PCR reads with MiXCR, giving one entry per CDR3 protein. The profile shows 610,000 or so distinct CDR3 sequences, around 46% of them singletons. Material for sequencing was peripheral blood or thyroid tissue (not recorded which). All receptors derive from a woman aged 18-29 years with Graves' hyperthyroidism.

This clonotype has a count of ten or more. This sequence joins TRBV5-6 and TRBJ2-7; the D gene is possibly TRBD1 (6 bases). Germline loops: CDR1 SGHDT, CDR2 YYEEEE. Trimming stripped 0 bases from V and 2 bases from J, with 9 bases between. The CDR3 contains 14 residues. Here the CDR3 reads CASSLGTAAYEQYF. The CDR3 region has the DNA TGTGCCAGCAGCTTGGGGACAGCGGCCTACGAGCAGTACTTC. The full variable domain, its missing parts supplied by reference TRBV5-6 and TRBJ2-7, is DAGVTQSPTHLIKTRGQQVTLRCSPKSGHDTVSWYQQALGQGPQFIFQYYEEEERQRGNFPDRFSGHQFPNYSSELNVNALLLGDSALYLCASSLGTAAYEQYFGPGTRLTVT.

This clonotype was recorded at least ten times. The genes are TRBV4-3 and TRBJ2-7; D perhaps matches TRBD1 (5 bases). The CDR3 totals 16 residues. The germline CDR1 and CDR2 sequences are LGHNA and YSLEER. Trimming shortened V by 0 bases and J by 7 bases, and 19 bases separated the two germline ends. The CDR3 sequence: CASSQDLLQATTEQYF. The DNA for the CDR3 is TGCGCCAGCAGCCAAGATCTGTTACAGGCCACTACGGAGCAGTACTTC.

The chain's CDR3 is CSVGQGGSGYTF. CDR3 DNA: TGCAGCGTGGGACAGGGAGGATCTGGCTACACCTTC. The chain employs TRBV29-1 and TRBJ1-2, with 9 nucleotides matching TRBD1. J gave up 7 bases and V 6 bases, and 6 bases lay outside the gene matches. The CDR3 totals 12 residues. In germline, CDR1 is SQVTM, CDR2 ANQGSEA.

The chain employs TRBV29-1 and TRBJ2-7; weak D call: TRBD2 (5 bases). The germline gives CDR1 SQVTM, CDR2 ANQGSEA. Trimming pared 8 bases from V and 6 bases from J, leaving 14 bases between. CDR3 length equals 11 residues. CDR3 protein: CSLGLSGEQYF. CDR3 DNA: TGCAGCTTAGGGCTGAGCGGCGAGCAGTACTTC.

Worth noting for this clonotype: One end of the junction is discordant with germline, which a read error may explain. The genes are TRBV6-5 and TRBJ2-7, with unresolved D. This CDR3 comprises 13 residues. From germline, CDR1 is MNHEY and CDR2 SVGAGI. DNA for the CDR3: TGTGCCAGCAGTTACCCAAGCTCCCACGAGCAGTACTTC. Amino acid sequence: CASSYPSSHEQYF.

A remark on this clonotype: This CDR3 fails to terminate in the conserved phenylalanine or tryptophan, so it likely reflects a read error. Because the CDR3's place on the DNA is in doubt, the DNA is left out and the CDR3 is given as listed by TCRdb. The gene calls are TRBV20-1 and TRBJ1-6. Germline lookup yields CDR1 DFQATT and CDR2 SNEGSKA (reference sequence). A total of 13 residues make up the CDR3, ends included. CDR3 residues: CSASVRDNSPLQG.

In this sample, this clonotype turned up many times. This chain connects TRBV7-9 to TRBJ2-7; 10 nucleotides line up with TRBD2. The length of the CDR3 is 18 residues. The ends lost 4 bases at V and 0 bases at J; junction bases unmatched: 12. CDR1 is SEHNR and CDR2 is FQNEAQ in the germline V gene (reference sequence). Here the CDR3 DNA reads TGTGCCAGCAGCTCTCTAGTAAGAACTAGCGGGAACTCCTACGAGCAGTACTTC. Encoded protein: CASSSLVRTSGNSYEQYF.

This clonotype showed up just a few times. This rearrangement joins TRBV7-2 to TRBJ1-2; D gene unclear. The CDR3 loop spans 14 amino acids. CDR1 is SGHTA, CDR2 FQGNSA, per germline. Trimming took 1 base from V and 8 from J, leaving 14 bases between them. The CDR3 DNA sequence: TGTGCCAGCAGCTTAGTAGGGCTCGCGGGGGGCTACACCTTC. The encoded protein is CASSLVGLAGGYTF.

The gene calls are TRBV7-2 and TRBJ2-7, with a weak D call TRBD2 (6 bases). V lost 6 bases and J lost 2, with 17 bases in between. Germline assignment: CDR1 SGHTA and CDR2 FQGNSA. There are 15 residues in the CDR3. Written as DNA, the CDR3 is TGTGCCAGCAGGGGACCGACGGGAGTGGCCTACGAGCAGTACTTC. It translates to CASRGPTGVAYEQYF.

This clonotype was detected ten times or more. This chain connects TRBV5-1 to TRBJ2-5, with D possibly TRBD2 on 5 matching bases. V lost 3 bases and J 4 bases, leaving 13 bases between the germline ends. Germline V gene data show CDR1 as SGHRS and CDR2 as YFSETQ. The CDR3 is 14 residues long. The CDR3: CASSSRGVGETQYF. The CDR3, as DNA: TGCGCCAGCAGCTCCCGGGGAGTTGGAGAGACCCAGTACTTC.

The gene calls are TRBV20-1 and TRBJ2-7, with 11 nucleotides matching TRBD2. Germline CDR1 and CDR2: DFQATT and SNEGSKA (reference sequence). The length of the CDR3 is 16 residues. J gave up 0 bases and V 6 bases, and 10 bases lay outside the gene matches. CDR3 nucleotides: TGCAGTGCCAGCCCCGGGACTAGCGGACTCTCCTACGAGCAGTACTTC. It yields the protein CSASPGTSGLSYEQYF.

V is TRBV7-2 and J is TRBJ2-1, with 12 bases aligning to TRBD2. The CDR3 length is 18 residues. J was trimmed by 0 bases and V by 5 bases; bases with no gene match: 8. Germline loops: CDR1 SGHTA, CDR2 FQGNSA. CDR3 DNA sequence: TGTGCCAGCAGCGAGGGACTAGCGGGCAGCAACTCCTACAATGAGCAGTTCTTC. Its translation: CASSEGLAGSNSYNEQFF.

This clonotype was counted many times. The genes are TRBV18 and TRBJ2-5; 7 nucleotides align to TRBD1. V shed 1 base and J 5 bases; nucleotides not matched to a gene: 4. CDR3 length: 14 amino acids. Germline CDR1 KGHSH, CDR2 LQKENI. CDR3 in DNA: TGTGCCAGCTCACCACGACAGGGTGTCGAGACCCAGTACTTC. This sequence encodes CASSPRQGVETQYF.

The rearrangement joins TRBV7-3 to TRBJ2-3; D remains ambiguous. V lost 4 bases and J 6 bases, leaving 11 bases between the germline ends. The CDR3 runs to 13 residues. Germline loops: CDR1 SGHTA, CDR2 FQGTGA. The CDR3 sequence is CASSSNSRDTQYF. For the CDR3, the DNA is TGTGCCAGCAGCTCAAATTCTCGCGATACGCAGTATTTT. Full variable domain (outside the CDR3, taken from reference TRBV7-3 and TRBJ2-3): GAGVSQTPSNKVTEKGKYVELRCDPISGHTALYWYRQSLGQGPEFLIYFQGTGAADDSGLPNDRFFAVRPEGSVSTLKIQRTERGDSAVYLCASSSNSRDTQYFGPGTRLTVL.

This clonotype showed up many times. V is TRBV9 and J is TRBJ2-5, with 14 bases that match TRBD2. Per germline, CDR1 SGDLS and CDR2 YYNGEE. J gave up 4 bases and V 2 bases, and 4 bases lay outside the gene matches. This CDR3 is 16 amino acids long. The CDR3 sequence: CASSVSGTSGRETQYF. As DNA, the CDR3 is TGTGCCAGCAGCGTCTCCGGGACTAGCGGGAGAGAGACCCAGTACTTC.

The table lists this clonotype with many counts. This sequence joins TRBV3-1 and TRBJ2-5; no clear D. Germline V gene lookup returns CDR1 LGHDT and CDR2 YNNKEL (reference sequence). This CDR3 has 13 residues. Trimming took off 8 bases at V and 4 bases at J, with 14 bases between the two ends. As DNA, the CDR3 is TGTGCCAGCTTATCGGACCTAACAGAGACCCAGTACTTC. Translation: CASLSDLTETQYF.

This chain uses TRBV2 with TRBJ2-2; the match to TRBD1 covers 7 bases. This CDR3 spans 16 amino acids. Germline CDR1 SNHLY, CDR2 FYNNEI. J lost 7 bases, V lost 3 bases, and 11 bases had no gene match. CDR3 sequence: CASSELQGESSGELFF. DNA of the CDR3: TGTGCCAGCAGTGAGTTGCAGGGGGAATCTAGCGGGGAGCTGTTTTTT.

The chain couples TRBV12-3 or TRBV12-4 to TRBJ2-6; TRBD1 agrees at 8 bases. Trimming removed 8 bases from V and 3 bases from J; junction bases left unmatched: 15. The CDR3 spans 18 residues. The CDR3: CASEKRTGRLSGANVLTF. The CDR3 DNA reads TGTGCCAGCGAGAAGAGGACAGGGCGCCTTAGTGGGGCCAACGTCCTGACTTTC.

This clonotype was observed at least ten times. The gene calls are TRBV19 and TRBJ2-7; possible D gene TRBD1, 5 bases. The CDR3 is 15 residues long. V shed 4 bases and J shed 3 bases, with 16 bases lying between them. CDR1 is LNHDA, CDR2 SQIVND, per germline (reference sequence). The CDR3 spells CASSTPGRTSYEQYF. CDR3 nucleotide sequence: TGTGCCAGTAGTACCCCTGGGCGGACAAGCTACGAGCAGTACTTC.

This clonotype was seen ten or more times. This chain's CDR3 is CASSEALAGEETQYF. The CDR3 bases are TGTGCCAGCAGTGAAGCCCTAGCGGGAGAAGAGACCCAGTACTTC. The chain links TRBV2 to TRBJ2-5; 10 bases align to TRBD2. V gave up 0 bases and J gave up 3 bases; unmatched junction bases: 1. This CDR3 has 15 amino acids. Germline V lookup: CDR1 SNHLY, CDR2 FYNNEI.

This clonotype was observed at least ten times. V and J are TRBV2 and TRBJ2-7, with D perhaps TRBD1 or TRBD2 (5 bases each). The V end lost 5 bases, the J end lost 0 bases, and 14 bases lay between the germline ends. From germline, CDR1 is SNHLY and CDR2 FYNNEI. The CDR3 runs 15 residues. The CDR3 DNA sequence: TGTGCCAGCAGTCCGCGTCAGGGAGTCTCCTACGAGCAGTACTTC. Translation: CASSPRQGVSYEQYF.

Details on this clonotype: A much larger clone sits a single nucleotide away, making a read error possible. This rearrangement joins TRBV20-1 to TRBJ2-7; D may correspond to TRBD1 or TRBD2 (5 bases each). The CDR3 runs to 14 residues. Between the trimmed V and J ends, which lost 2 bases and 3 bases, there was a span of 14 bases. Germline CDR1 and CDR2: DFQATT and SNEGSKA (reference sequence). CDR3 DNA sequence: TGCAGTGCTAGATCCGGGGCTATCGACTACGAGCAGTACTTC. As protein: CSARSGAIDYEQYF.